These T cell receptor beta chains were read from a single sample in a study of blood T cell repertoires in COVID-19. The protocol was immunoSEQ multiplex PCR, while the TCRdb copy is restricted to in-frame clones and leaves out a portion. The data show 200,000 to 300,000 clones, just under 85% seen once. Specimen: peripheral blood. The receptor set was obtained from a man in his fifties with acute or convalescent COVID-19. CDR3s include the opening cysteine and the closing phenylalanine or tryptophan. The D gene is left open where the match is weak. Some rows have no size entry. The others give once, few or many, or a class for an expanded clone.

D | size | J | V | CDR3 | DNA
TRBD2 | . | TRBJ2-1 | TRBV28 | CASSPNRGRSTEQFF | TGTGCCAGCAGCCCAAATCGCGGGAGGTCGACTGAGCAGTTCTTC
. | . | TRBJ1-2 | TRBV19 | CASRPTDIYGYTF | TGTGCCAGTAGACCGACGGACATCTATGGCTACACCTTC
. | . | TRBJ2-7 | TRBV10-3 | CAIRSDTATYEQYF | TGTGCCATCAGATCGGACACTGCCACCTACGAGCAGTACTTC
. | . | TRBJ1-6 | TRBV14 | CASSPRVDSPLHF | TGTGCCAGCAGCCCTCGAGTAGATTCACCCCTCCACTTT
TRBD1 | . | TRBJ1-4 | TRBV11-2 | CASSLDLGQGGEKLFF | TGTGCCAGCAGCTTAGATTTGGGACAGGGGGGTGAAAAACTGTTTTTT
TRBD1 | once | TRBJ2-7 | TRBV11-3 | CASSTLQGGHEQYF | TGTGCCAGCAGCACATTACAGGGGGGCCACGAGCAGTACTTC
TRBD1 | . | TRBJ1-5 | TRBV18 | CASSPDRVAQPQHF | TGTGCCAGCTCACCGGACAGGGTGGCTCAGCCCCAGCATTTT
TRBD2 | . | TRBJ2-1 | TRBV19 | CASAGGPGMHEQFF | TGTGCCAGCGCGGGAGGCCCTGGAATGCATGAGCAGTTCTTC
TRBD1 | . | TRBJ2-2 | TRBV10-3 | CAINPDRGRTGELFF | TGTGCCATCAACCCGGACAGGGGGCGCACCGGGGAGCTGTTTTTT
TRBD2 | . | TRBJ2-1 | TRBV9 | CASRAGTSGYNEQFF | TGTGCCAGCAGAGCCGGGACTAGCGGCTACAATGAGCAGTTCTTC
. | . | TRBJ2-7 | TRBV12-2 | CASRHSGRYSNPRPPVSYEQYF | TGTGCAAGTCGCCACTCCGGCAGGTATAGTAACCCCCGACCCCCTGTCTCCTACGAGCAGTACTTC
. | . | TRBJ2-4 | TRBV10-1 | CASSDGGGWGENIQYF | TGCGCCAGCAGTGACGGAGGGGGCTGGGGGGAAAACATTCAGTACTTC
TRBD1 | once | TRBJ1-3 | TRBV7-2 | CASSMTGTIGNTIYF | TGTGCCAGCAGTATGACAGGGACAATTGGAAACACCATATATTTT
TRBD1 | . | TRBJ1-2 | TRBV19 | CASSILQLGTGSHF | TGTGCCAGTAGTATCCTACAGCTCGGGACAGGCTCTCACTTC
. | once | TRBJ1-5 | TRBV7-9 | CASSLQGGQPQHF | TGTGCCAGCAGCTTACAAGGAGGGCAGCCCCAGCATTTT
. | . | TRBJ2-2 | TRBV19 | CASSRREYITGELFF | TGTGCCAGTAGTAGACGGGAGTATATCACCGGGGAGCTGTTTTTT
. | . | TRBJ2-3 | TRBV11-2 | CASSFHGQVSDTQYF | TGTGCCAGCAGCTTTCACGGCCAGGTCTCAGATACGCAGTATTTT
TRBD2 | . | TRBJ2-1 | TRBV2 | CASSERGWGLAVNNEQFF | TGTGCCAGCAGTGAAAGAGGGTGGGGACTAGCGGTTAACAATGAGCAGTTCTTC
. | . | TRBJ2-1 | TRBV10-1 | CASNHGLDGEQFF | TGCGCCAGCAATCATGGTCTAGACGGTGAGCAGTTCTTC
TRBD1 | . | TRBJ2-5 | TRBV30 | CALRQGSLGEETQYF | TGTGCCTTGAGACAGGGTAGTTTAGGGGAAGAGACCCAGTACTTC
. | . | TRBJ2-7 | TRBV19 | CATGTYYEQYF | TGTGCCACCGGGACATACTACGAGCAGTACTTC
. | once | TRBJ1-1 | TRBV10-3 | CAISVEGAAFF | TGTGCCATCAGTGTCGAGGGAGCAGCTTTCTTT
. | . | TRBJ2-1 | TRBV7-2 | CASSLTNRVYNEQFF | TGTGCCAGCAGCTTAACGAACAGGGTGTACAATGAGCAGTTCTTC
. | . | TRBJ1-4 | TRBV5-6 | CASSSSPGNNEKLFF | TGTGCCAGCAGCTCCTCTCCGGGGAATAATGAAAAACTGTTTTTT
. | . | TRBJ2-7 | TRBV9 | CASSAYPGSVFHEQYF | TGTGCCAGCAGCGCGTACCCGGGGTCGGTTTTCCACGAGCAGTACTTC
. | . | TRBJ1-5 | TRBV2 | CASSESANSNQPQHF | TGTGCCAGCAGTGAAAGCGCTAATAGCAATCAGCCCCAGCATTTT
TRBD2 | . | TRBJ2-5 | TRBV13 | CASSPWGLAGRETQYF | TGTGCCAGCAGCCCCTGGGGACTAGCGGGGCGGGAGACCCAGTACTTC
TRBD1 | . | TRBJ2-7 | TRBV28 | CASRSSGQGRRDTYEQYF | TGTGCCAGCAGAAGCTCGGGACAGGGAAGGCGTGACACCTACGAGCAGTACTTC
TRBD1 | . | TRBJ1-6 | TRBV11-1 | CASSRNRDRGSPLHF | TGTGCCAGCAGCCGCAACCGGGACAGGGGTTCACCCCTCCACTTT
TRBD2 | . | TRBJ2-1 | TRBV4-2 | CASSQDPGGPNEQFF | TGTGCCAGCAGCCAAGATCCGGGGGGGCCCAATGAGCAGTTCTTC
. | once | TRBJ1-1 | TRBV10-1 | CASSEFGQGGVVDTEAFF | TGCGCCAGCAGTGAGTTCGGGCAGGGAGGGGTAGTAGACACTGAAGCTTTCTTT
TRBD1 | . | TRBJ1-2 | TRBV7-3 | CASSFSGTGYNGYTF | TGTGCCAGCAGCTTCTCCGGGACAGGGTACAATGGCTACACCTTC
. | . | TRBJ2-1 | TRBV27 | CASSSYPGEQFF | TGTGCCAGCAGTTCCTACCCGGGAGAGCAGTTCTTC
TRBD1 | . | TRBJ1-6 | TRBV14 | CASSHQGGNSPLHF | TGTGCCAGCAGCCACCAGGGGGGTAATTCACCCCTCCACTTT
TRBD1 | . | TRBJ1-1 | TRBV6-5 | CASSPWDRGAGEAFF | TGTGCCAGCAGTCCTTGGGACAGGGGGGCGGGTGAAGCTTTCTTT
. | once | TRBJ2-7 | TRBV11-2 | CASSHRTEYEQYF | TGTGCCAGCAGCCACAGGACAGAGTACGAGCAGTACTTC
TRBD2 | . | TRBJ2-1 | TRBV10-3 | CAISESPQWEREDNEQFF | TGTGCCATCAGTGAGTCGCCACAGTGGGAGCGGGAGGACAATGAGCAGTTCTTC
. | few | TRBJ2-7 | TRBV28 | CASSLGGVYEQYF | TGTGCCAGCAGCCTGGGCGGGGTCTACGAGCAGTACTTC
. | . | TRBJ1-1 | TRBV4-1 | CASSQDLGRNTEAFF | TGCGCCAGCAGCCAAGATCTGGGCAGGAACACTGAAGCTTTCTTT
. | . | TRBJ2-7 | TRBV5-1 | CASSLGQVYYEQYF | TGCGCCAGCAGCTTGGGACAGGTCTACTACGAGCAGTACTTC
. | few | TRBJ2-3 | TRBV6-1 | CASSERVRDTQYF | TGTGCCAGCAGTGAGCGTGTTCGAGATACGCAGTATTTT
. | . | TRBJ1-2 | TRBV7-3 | CASSSGWVQGYTF | TGTGCCAGCAGCTCAGGCTGGGTTCAGGGCTACACCTTC